The 6 T cell receptor beta chains listed next were all sequenced from one sample in a study of T cells in tuberculosis. Method: immunoSEQ multiplex PCR; TCRdb's copy keeps in-frame clones and lacks some. The data contain under 40,000 clones, approximately 94% of them singletons. The time point is: new active TB diagnosis, blood taken before or within 7 days of starting treatment. This material consisted of PBMCs, taken at tuberculosis diagnosis. Receptors were obtained from an adult with tuberculosis.

This clone appeared once. V and J are TRBV18 and TRBJ2-1, with TRBD2 matching 9 bases. Germline values: CDR1 KGHSH, CDR2 LQKENI. The V segment lost 4 bases and the J segment 7 bases; nucleotides outside the gene matches: 11. This CDR3 is built from 16 residues. For the CDR3, the DNA is TGTGCCAGCTCACAAACGTCCGGGACTAGCATTAATGAGCAGTTCTTC. Encoded protein: CASSQTSGTSINEQFF.

The rearrangement joins TRBV30 to TRBJ2-2, with D possibly TRBD1 on 6 matching bases. Trimming removed 0 bases from V and 6 bases from J, with 14 bases in between. The CDR3 extends over 15 amino acids. In germline, CDR1 is GTSNPN, CDR2 SVGIG (reference sequence). CDR3 DNA: TGTGCCTGGAGTGTATCCGGGACAAGGGCCGGGGAGCTGTTTTTT. Its protein product is CAWSVSGTRAGELFF.

This clone has just one count. The V call is TRBV27, the J call TRBJ1-1; D gene ambiguous. The CDR3 is 18 amino acids. The V end lost 5 bases, the J end lost 5 bases, and 27 bases lay between the germline ends. Germline V gene lookup returns CDR1 MNHEY and CDR2 SMNVEV (reference sequence). The chain's CDR3 is CASSDGVTPLAGRTEAFF. DNA for the CDR3: TGTGCCAGCAGTGACGGTGTTACCCCGTTGGCAGGTCGGACTGAAGCTTTCTTT.

The chain employs TRBV2 and TRBJ2-7; a weak D match, TRBD1 (6 bases). Germline V gene sequence: CDR1 SNHLY, CDR2 FYNNEI. This CDR3 region has 12 residues. V gave up 5 bases and J gave up 3 bases, with 8 bases separating them. CDR3 sequence reads: CASSRTDYEQYF. The CDR3 DNA is TGTGCCAGCAGTAGGACAGACTACGAGCAGTACTTC.

V is TRBV10-1 and J is TRBJ1-2; D is perhaps TRBD1 (6 bases). V lost 4 bases and J 2 bases, leaving 14 bases between the germline ends. Germline CDR1 WNHNN, CDR2 SYGVQD (reference sequence). The CDR3 length is 15 residues. As DNA, the CDR3 is TGCGCCAGCAGTGCAAACAGGGACGCCAACTATGGCTACACCTTC. Protein: CASSANRDANYGYTF.

This chain uses TRBV7-2 with TRBJ2-3; a weak D match, TRBD2 (6 bases). This CDR3 region has 16 residues. CDR1 is SGHTA and CDR2 is FQGNSA in the germline V gene. V was cut by 5 bases and J by 1 base, with 16 bases left in between. The DNA for the CDR3 is TGTGCCAGCAGCCTGGGACTCGTAGGGGGCACAGATACGCAGTATTTT. It translates to CASSLGLVGGTDTQYF. The whole variable domain, remainder taken from reference TRBV7-2 and TRBJ2-3, is GAGVSQSPSNKVTEKGKDVELRCDPISGHTALYWYRQSLGQGLEFLIYFQGNSAPDKSGLPSDRFSAERTGGSVSTLTIQRTQQEDSAVYLCASSLGLVGGTDTQYFGPGTRLTVL.